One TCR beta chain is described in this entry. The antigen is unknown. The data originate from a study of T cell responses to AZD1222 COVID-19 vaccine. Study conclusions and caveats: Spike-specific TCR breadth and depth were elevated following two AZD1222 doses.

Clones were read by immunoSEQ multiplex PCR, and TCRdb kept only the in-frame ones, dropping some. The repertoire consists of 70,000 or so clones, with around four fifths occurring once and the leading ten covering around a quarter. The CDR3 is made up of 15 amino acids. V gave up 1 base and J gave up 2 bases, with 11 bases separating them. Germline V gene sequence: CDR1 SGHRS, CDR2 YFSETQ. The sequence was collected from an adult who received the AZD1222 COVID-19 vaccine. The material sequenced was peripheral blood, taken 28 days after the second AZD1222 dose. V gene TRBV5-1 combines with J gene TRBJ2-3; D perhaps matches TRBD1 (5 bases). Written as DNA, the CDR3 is TGCGCCAGCAGCTTGATGGCAGGGTACACAGATACGCAGTATTTT. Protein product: CASSLMAGYTDTQYF.